The source of this TCR beta chain is a study of blood T cells in healthy people across ages (dated by TCRdb to between 2014 and 2016). At the level of the whole study: In model experiments, template switching captured roughly one uniquely barcoded TCR beta cDNA molecule for every two T cells. To track age-related changes in TCR beta repertoire diversity, the study relied on deep sequencing normalized with unique cDNA molecular identifiers. Donors of different ages were randomly distributed across sequencing lanes to avoid experimental bias. Donors were grouped into four age groups: young (average 16 years), middle-aged (39), aged (around 60) and long-lived (around 80). Two additional independent replicas of 1 million unique cDNA reads from the same blood draw were analyzed for two donors (one aged 18 to 29 and one aged 80 or older).

Overall results and qualifications from the work: Bulk unsorted PBMC profiling prevented conclusive comparison of naive and antigen-experienced compartments. Estimates of total diversity based on one million sequenced T cells were considered lower bounds and underestimates. There was a strong correlation between observed TCR beta diversity and the percentage of naive T cells measured by flow cytometry. Compared with the aged group, more naive CD4+ T cells, fewer expanded clones and increased TCR diversity were shown by the long-lived group, suggesting age selection. The CMV infection status of donors was not known, potentially confounding age-related changes in expanded clonotypes. Observed TCR beta diversity per million T cells fell roughly linearly with age, and a significant reduction was already apparent by age roughly 41.

This clonotype was seen a few times. What this receptor recognizes is not known. No base quality information exists; no much larger clone differs at one position. The library came from 5' RACE. The listed sequencing device is Illumina HiSeq 2500. A second PCR of roughly 7 to 11 cycles was run with a J-beta primer mix and a sample-barcoded 5' primer. A template-switch 5' adaptor carrying 12 random nucleotides introduced a unique molecular identifier onto each TCR beta cDNA molecule. Each sample yielded at least 2.5 million CDR3-containing paired-end reads. First-strand cDNA was synthesized from all RNA with the Mint cDNA synthesis kit, primed by a TRBC-specific oligonucleotide. All cDNA was treated with uracil-DNA glycosylase and then went through a first 18-cycle PCR with the universal primers M1SS and BC2_uni_R. The original pipeline was this. Normalization of each sample was performed by random selection of 1 million high-quality reads, each carrying a distinct molecular identifier. Instead of being binned into consensus sequences, reads that shared molecular identifiers were thrown out. MiTCR, run with a Q25 quality threshold and the strictest error-elimination algorithm, handled CDR3 identification, clonotype clustering and error correction. A nonparametric unseen species model using Euler transformation provided a lower-bound estimate of total TCR beta diversity. TCRdb applied fastp at Q25 and MiXCR to the public reads, then kept only in-frame beta chains. Entries that share a CDR3 protein sequence are merged under the most common genes and DNA. The V and J calls and clone size come from TCRdb's table, not from the authors' own analysis. For this sample the table gives hundreds of thousands of distinct CDR3 sequences, of which approximately 49% were detected only once. 25% to 35% of the sample lies in the top ten.

The approximately 40 donors, aged about 6 to 95 years, were systemically healthy Caucasian individuals from Russia. Each donor gave ten milliliters of peripheral blood, collected into EDTA-treated Vacutainer tubes. PBMCs were isolated by Ficoll-Paque density-gradient centrifugation, with at least 7 million obtained per sample. Trizol reagent was used to extract total RNA from the PBMCs, yielding at least 6 micrograms per sample. The percentages of naive CD45RAhigh/CD27high T cells were determined by flow cytometry on a PBMC aliquot from every donor. Inclusive of the bounding cysteine and phenylalanine, the CDR3 is 15 residues long. Just CDR3 DNA is preserved here, 45 bases in frame from base 1. At the junction V is shortened by 3 bases and J by 1 base, with 12 bases in between. The germline V gene encodes CDR1 KGHSH and CDR2 LQKENI.

The sequenced sample consisted of blood. This TCR came from a woman aged 55-69 years in good health. The sequence is built from TRBV18 and TRBJ1-1; no D gene call is confident. The DNA sequence is given as TGTGCCAGCTCACCCCAGTCGACGGGGAACACTGAAGCTTTCTTT. Its coded protein is CASSPQSTGNTEAFF.